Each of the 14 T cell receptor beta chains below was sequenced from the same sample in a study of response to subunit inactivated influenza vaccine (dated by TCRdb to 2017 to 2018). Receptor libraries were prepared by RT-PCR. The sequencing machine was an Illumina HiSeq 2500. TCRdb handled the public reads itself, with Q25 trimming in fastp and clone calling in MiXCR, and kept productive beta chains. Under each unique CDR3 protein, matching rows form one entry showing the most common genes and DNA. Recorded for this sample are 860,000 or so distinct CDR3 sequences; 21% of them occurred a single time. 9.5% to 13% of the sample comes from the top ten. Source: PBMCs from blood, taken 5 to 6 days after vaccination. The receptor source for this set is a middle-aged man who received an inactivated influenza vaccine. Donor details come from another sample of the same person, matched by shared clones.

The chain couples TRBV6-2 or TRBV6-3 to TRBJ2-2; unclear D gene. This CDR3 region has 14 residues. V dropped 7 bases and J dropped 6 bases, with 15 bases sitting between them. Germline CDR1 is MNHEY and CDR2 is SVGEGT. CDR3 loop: CASNRFVGAGELFF. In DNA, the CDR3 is TGTGCCAGCAACCGTTTCGTCGGCGCCGGGGAGCTGTTTTTT.

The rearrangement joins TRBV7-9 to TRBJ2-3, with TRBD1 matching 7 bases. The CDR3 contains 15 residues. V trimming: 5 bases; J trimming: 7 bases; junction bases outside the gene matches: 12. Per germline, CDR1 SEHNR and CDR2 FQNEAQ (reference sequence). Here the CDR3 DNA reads TGTGCCAGCAGCCCCCGTGGACAGGTGCGGTATACGCAGTATTTT. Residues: CASSPRGQVRYTQYF.

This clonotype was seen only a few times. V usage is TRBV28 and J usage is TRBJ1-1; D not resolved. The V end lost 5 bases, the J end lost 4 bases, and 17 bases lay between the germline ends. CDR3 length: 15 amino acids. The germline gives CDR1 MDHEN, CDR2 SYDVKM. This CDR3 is CASSPVGSIGTEAFF. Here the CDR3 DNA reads TGTGCCAGCAGTCCCGTTGGAAGCATCGGCACTGAAGCTTTCTTT.

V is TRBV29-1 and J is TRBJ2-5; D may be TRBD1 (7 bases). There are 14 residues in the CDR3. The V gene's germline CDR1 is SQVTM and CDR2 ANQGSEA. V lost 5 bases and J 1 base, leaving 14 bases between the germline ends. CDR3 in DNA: TGCAGCGTTCGGAGGGGGCGACCCCAAGAGACCCAGTACTTC. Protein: CSVRRGRPQETQYF.

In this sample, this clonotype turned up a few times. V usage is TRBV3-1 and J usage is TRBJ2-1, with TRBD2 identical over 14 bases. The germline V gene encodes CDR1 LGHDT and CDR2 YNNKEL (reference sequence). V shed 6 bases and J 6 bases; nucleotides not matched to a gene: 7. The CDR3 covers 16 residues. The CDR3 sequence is CASSSIGTSGGNEQFF. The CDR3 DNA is TGTGCCAGCAGTTCGATCGGGACTAGCGGGGGCAATGAGCAGTTCTTC.

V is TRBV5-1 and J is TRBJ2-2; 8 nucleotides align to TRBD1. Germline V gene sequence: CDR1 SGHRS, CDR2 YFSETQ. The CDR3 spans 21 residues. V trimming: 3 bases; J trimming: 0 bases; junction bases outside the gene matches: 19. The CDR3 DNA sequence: TGCGCCAGCAGCTCCCGGAGGGGCAGGGGGCGATGGGCCGCGAACACCGGGGAGCTGTTTTTT. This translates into CASSSRRGRGRWAANTGELFF.

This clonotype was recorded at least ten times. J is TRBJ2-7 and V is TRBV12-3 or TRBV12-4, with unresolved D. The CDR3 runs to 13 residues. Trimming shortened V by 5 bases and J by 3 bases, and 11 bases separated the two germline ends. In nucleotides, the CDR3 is TGTGCCAGCAGTCCAACCTATAGCTACGAGCAGTACTTC. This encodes CASSPTYSYEQYF.

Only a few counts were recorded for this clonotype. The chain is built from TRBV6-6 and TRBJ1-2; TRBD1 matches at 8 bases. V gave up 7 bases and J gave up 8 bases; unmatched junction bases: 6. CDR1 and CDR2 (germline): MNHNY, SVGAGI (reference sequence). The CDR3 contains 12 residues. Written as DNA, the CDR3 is TGTGCCAGCACGTTTGACAGGGGAGGCTACACCTTC. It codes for CASTFDRGGYTF.

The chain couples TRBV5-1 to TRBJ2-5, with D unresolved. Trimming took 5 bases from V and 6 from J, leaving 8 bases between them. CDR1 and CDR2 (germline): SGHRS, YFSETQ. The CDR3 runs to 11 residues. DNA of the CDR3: TGCGCCAGCAGAGAGGTGAAGACCCAGTACTTC. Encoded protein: CASREVKTQYF.

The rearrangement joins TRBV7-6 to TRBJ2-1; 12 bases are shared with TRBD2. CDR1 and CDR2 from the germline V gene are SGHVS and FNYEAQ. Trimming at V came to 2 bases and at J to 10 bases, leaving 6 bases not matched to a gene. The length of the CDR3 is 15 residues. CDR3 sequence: CASSLLAGGPKEQFF. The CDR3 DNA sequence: TGTGCCAGCAGCTTACTAGCGGGGGGGCCGAAGGAGCAGTTCTTC.

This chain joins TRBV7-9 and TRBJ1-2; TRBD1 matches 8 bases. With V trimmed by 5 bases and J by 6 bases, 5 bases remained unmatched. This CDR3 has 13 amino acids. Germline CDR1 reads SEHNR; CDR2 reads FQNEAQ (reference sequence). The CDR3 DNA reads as TGTGCCAGCAGCCCGGACAGGGCGAATGGCTACACCTTC. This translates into CASSPDRANGYTF.

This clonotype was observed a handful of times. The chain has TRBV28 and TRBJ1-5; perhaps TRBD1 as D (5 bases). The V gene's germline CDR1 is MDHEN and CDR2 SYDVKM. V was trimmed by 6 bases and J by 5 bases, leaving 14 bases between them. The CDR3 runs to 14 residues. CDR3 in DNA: TGTGCCAGCAGCACGCAGGGTCACTATCAGCCCCAGCATTTT. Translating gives CASSTQGHYQPQHF.

CDR3 DNA: TGCAGCGTTGGGCCGCAAACTAGCACAGATACGCAGTATTTT. This codes for CSVGPQTSTDTQYF. The gene calls are TRBV29-1 and TRBJ2-3, with unresolved D. This CDR3 has 14 residues. V lost 4 bases and J lost 0, with 11 bases in between. Germline V gene sequence: CDR1 SQVTM, CDR2 ANQGSEA.

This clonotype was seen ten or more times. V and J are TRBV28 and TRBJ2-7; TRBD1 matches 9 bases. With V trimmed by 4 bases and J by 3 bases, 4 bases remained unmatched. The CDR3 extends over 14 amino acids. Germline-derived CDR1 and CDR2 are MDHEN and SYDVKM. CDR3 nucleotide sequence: TGTGCCAGCAGTTCGACAGGGGGGCACTACGAGCAGTACTTC. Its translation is CASSSTGGHYEQYF.